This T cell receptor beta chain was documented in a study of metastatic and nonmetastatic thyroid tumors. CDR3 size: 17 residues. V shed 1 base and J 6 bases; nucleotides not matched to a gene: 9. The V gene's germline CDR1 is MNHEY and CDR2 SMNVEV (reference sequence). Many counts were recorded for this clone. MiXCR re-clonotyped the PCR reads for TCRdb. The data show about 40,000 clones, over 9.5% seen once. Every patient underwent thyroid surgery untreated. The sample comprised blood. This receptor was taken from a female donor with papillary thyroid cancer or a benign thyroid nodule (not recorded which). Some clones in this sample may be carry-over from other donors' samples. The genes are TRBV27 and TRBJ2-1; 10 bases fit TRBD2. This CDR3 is CASSLFIAGGHGNEQFF. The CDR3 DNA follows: TGTGCCAGCAGTTTATTCATAGCGGGAGGCCACGGCAATGAGCAGTTCTTC.